The T cell receptor (beta chain) described here comes from a study of molecular identifiers for immune sequencing clone quantification. This clonotype was counted many times. Per the germline V gene, CDR1 is LGHNA and CDR2 is YNFKEQ. The V and J ends lost 4 bases and 4 bases, in that order; junction bases with no gene match: 4. The CDR3 contains 15 residues. TCRdb re-derived calls from the PCR reads in MiXCR, one entry per CDR3 protein. The sample contains about 100,000 distinct CDR3 sequences, 30% to 45% of which appear only once. Sequencing was carried out using naive CD8+ T cells from blood, with Jurkat cell RNA spiked in. The subset was: FACS-sorted CD8+CD4-CCR7+CD45RA+ naive T cells. V and J are TRBV4-2 and TRBJ2-7; TRBD2 aligns across 13 bases. This sequence originates from a human donor in good health. Some libraries in this study had Jurkat cell RNA spiked in. This CDR3 is CASSPGLAGEYEQYF. CDR3 in DNA: TGTGCCAGCAGCCCTGGACTAGCGGGAGAGTACGAGCAGTACTTC.